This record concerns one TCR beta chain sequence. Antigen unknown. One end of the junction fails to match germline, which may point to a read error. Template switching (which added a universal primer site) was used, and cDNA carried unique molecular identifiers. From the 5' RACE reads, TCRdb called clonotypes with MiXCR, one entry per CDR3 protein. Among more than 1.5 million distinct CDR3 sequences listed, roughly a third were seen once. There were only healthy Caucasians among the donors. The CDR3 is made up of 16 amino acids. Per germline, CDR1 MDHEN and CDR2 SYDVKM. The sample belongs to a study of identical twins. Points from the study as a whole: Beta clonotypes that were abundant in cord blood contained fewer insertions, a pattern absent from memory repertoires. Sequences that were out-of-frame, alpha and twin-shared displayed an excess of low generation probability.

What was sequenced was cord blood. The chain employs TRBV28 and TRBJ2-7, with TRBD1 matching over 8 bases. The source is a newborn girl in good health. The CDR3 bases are TGTGCCAGCAGTGTATGGACAGGGACAGTCTTCTACGAGCAGTACTTC. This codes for CASSVWTGTVFYEQYF.